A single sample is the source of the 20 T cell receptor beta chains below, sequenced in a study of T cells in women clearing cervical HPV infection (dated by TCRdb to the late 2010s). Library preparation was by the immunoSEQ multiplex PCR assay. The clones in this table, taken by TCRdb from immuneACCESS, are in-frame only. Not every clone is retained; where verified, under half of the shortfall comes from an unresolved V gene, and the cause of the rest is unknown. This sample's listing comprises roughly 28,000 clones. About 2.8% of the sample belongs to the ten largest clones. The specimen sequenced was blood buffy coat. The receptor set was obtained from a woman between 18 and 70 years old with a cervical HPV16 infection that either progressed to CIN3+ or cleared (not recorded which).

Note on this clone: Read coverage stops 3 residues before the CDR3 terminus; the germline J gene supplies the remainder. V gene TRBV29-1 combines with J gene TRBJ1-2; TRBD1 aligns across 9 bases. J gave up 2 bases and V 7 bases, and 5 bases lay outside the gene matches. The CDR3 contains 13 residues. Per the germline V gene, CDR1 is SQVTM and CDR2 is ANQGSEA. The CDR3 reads CSAQGQGNYGYTF. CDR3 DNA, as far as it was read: TGCAGCGCACAAGGACAGGGGAACTATGGC.

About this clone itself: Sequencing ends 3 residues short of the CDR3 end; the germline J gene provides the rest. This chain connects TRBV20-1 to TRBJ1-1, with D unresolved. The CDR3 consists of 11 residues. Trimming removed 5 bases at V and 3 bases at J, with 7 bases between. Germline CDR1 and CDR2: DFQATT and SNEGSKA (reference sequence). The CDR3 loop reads CSALGDTEAFF. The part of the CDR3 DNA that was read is TGCAGTGCTCTCGGGGACACTGAA.

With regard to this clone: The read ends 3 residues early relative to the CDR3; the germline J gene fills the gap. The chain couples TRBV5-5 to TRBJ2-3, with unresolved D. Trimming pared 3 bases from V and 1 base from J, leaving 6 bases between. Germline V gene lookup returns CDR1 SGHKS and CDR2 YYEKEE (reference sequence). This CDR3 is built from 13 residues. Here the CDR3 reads CASSSQGTDTQYF. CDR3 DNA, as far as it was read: TGTGCCAGCAGCTCTCAGGGCACAGATACG.

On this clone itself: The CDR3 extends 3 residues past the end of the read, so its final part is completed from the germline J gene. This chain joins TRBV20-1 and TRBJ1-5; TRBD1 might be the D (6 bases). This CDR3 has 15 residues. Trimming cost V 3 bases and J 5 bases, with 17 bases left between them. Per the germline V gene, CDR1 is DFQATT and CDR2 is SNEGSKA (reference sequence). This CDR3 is CSASLGQGHYQPQHF. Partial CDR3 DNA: TGCAGTGCTAGTTTAGGTCAGGGGCATTATCAGCCC.

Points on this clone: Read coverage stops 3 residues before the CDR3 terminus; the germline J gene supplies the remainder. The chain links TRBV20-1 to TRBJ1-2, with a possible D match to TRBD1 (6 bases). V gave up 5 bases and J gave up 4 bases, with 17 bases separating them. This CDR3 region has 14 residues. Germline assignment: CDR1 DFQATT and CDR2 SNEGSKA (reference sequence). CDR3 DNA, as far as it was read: TGCAGTGCTCCCAGGGGCCCTCCGACCTATGGC. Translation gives CSAPRGPPTYG. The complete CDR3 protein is CSAPRGPPTYGYTF.

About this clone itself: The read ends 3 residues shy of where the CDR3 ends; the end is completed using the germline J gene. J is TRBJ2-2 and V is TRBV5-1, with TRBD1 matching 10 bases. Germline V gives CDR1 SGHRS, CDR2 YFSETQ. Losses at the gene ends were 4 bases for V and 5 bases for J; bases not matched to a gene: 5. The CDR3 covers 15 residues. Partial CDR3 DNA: TGCGCCAGCAGCCCGACAGGGGGCGAAACCGGGGAG. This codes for CASSPTGGETGE. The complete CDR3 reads CASSPTGGETGELFF.

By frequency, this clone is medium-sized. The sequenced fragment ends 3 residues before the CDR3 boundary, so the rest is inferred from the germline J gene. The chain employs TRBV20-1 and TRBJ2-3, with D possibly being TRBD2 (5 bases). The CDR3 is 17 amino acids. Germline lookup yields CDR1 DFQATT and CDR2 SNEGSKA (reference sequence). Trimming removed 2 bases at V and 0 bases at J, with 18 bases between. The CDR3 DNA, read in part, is TGCAGTGCTAGAAGGACTCCTCTACCCTTTAGCACAGATACG. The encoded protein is CSARRTPLPFSTDT. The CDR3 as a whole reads CSARRTPLPFSTDTQYF.

The CDR3 loop reads CASSPSDRGNTEAFF. The CDR3 bases that were read are TGTGCCAGCTCACCATCGGACAGGGGGAACACTGAA. The chain combines TRBV18 with TRBJ1-1; 9 bases agree with TRBD1. The read halts 3 residues ahead of the CDR3 end, with the missing end drawn from the germline J gene. The CDR3 contains 15 residues. V gave up 2 bases and J gave up 1 base; unmatched junction bases: 2. CDR1 is KGHSH and CDR2 is LQKENI in the germline V gene.

The sequenced CDR3 bases are TGCGCCAGCAGCCAAGACGGGGGTGCCTACGAG. Protein product: CASSQDGGAYE. The CDR3 in its entirety is CASSQDGGAYEQYF. The chain carries TRBV5-1 and TRBJ2-7, with D perhaps matching TRBD2 (6 bases). The read terminates 3 residues ahead of where the CDR3 ends, so the germline J gene completes it. Germline CDR1 and CDR2: SGHRS and YFSETQ. The V gene lost 4 bases and the J gene lost 2 bases, with 13 bases spanning the gap. CDR3 length: 14 amino acids.

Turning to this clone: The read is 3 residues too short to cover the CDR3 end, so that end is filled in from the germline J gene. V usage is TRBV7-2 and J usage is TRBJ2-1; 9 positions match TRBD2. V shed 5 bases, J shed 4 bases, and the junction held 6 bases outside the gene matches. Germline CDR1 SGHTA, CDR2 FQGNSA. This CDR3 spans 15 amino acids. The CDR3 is CASSPGTSRYNEQFF. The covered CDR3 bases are TGTGCCAGCAGCCCCGGGACTAGCAGATACAATGAG.

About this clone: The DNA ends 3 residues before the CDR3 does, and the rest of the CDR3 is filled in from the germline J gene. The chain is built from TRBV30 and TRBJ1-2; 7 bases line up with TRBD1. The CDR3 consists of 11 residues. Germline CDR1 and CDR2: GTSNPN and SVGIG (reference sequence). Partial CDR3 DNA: TGTGCCTGGAGTTTACAGGGGAAC. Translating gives CAWSLQGN. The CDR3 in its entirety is CAWSLQGNYTF.

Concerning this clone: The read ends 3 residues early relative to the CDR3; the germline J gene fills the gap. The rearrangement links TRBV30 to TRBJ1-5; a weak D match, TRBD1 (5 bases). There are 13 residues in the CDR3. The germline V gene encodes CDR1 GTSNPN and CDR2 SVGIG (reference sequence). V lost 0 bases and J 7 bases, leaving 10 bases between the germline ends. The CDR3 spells CAWSVGVHQPQHF. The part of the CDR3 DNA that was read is TGTGCCTGGAGTGTAGGGGTCCACCAGCCC.

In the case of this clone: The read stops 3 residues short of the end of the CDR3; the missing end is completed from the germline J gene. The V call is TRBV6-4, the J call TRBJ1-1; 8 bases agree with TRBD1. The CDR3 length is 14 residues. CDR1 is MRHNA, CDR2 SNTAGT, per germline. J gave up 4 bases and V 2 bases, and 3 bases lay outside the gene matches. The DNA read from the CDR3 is TGTGCCAGCAGTGACACCGACAGGGGCACTGAA. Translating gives CASSDTDRGTE. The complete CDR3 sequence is CASSDTDRGTEAFF.

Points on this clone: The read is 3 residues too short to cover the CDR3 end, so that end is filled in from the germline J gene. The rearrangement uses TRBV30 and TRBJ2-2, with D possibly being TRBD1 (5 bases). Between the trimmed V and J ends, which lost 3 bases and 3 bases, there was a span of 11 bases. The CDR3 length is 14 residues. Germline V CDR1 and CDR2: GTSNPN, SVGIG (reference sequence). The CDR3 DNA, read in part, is TGTGCCTGGAGGACCAGGGTGGACACCGGGGAG. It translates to CAWRTRVDTGE. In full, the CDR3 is CAWRTRVDTGELFF.

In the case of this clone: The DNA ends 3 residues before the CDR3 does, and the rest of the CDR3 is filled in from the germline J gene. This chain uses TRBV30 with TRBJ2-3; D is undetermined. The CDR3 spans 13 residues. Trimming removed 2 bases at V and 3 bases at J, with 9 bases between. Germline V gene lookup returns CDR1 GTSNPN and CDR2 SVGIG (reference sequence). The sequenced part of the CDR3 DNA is TGTGCCTGGAGTATACAATCTACAGATACG. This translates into CAWSIQSTDT. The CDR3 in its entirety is CAWSIQSTDTQYF.

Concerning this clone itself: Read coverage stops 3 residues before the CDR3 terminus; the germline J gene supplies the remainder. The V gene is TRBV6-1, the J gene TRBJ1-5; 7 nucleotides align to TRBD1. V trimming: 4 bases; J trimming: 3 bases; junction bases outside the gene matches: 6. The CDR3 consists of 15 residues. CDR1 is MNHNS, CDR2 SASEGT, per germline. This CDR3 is CASSAIQGNNQPQHF. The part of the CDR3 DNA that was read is TGTGCCAGCAGTGCTATACAGGGGAACAATCAGCCC.

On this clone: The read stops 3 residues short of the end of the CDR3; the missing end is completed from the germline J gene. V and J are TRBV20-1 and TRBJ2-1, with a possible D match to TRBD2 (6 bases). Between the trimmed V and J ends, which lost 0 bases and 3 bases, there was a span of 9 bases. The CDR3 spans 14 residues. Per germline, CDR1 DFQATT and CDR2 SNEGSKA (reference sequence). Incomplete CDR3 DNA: TGCAGTGCTAGAGATGCAGCGGGCTACAATGAG. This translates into CSARDAAGYNE. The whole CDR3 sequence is CSARDAAGYNEQFF.

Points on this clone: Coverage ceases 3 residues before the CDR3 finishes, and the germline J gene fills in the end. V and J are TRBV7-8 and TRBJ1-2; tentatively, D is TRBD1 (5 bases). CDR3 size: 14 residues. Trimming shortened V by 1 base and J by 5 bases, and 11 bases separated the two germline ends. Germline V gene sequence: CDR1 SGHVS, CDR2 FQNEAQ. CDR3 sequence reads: CASSLGDRGYGYTF. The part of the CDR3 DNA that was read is TGTGCCAGCAGCTTAGGGGATCGGGGGTATGGC. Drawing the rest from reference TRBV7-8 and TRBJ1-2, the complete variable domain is GAGVSQSPRYKVAKRGQDVALRCDPISGHVSLFWYQQALGQGPEFLTYFQNEAQLDKSGLPSDRFFAERPEGSVSTLKIQRTQQEDSAVYLCASSLGDRGYGYTFGSGTRLTVV.

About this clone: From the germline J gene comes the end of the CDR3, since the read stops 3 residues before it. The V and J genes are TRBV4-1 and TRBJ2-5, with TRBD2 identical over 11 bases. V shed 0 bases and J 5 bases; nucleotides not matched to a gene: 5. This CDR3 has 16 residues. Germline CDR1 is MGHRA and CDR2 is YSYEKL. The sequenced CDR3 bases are TGCGCCAGCAGCCAAGAAGGGGCTAGCGGGAGGGAGACC. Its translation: CASSQEGASGRET. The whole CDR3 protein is CASSQEGASGRETQYF.

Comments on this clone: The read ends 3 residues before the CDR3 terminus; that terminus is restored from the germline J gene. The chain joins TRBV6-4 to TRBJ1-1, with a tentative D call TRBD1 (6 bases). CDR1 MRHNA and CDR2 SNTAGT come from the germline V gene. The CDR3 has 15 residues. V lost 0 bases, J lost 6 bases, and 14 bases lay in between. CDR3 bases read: TGTGCCAGCAGTGACTCGTTGGGGGGGGCCGCTGAA. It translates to CASSDSLGGAAE. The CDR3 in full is CASSDSLGGAAEAFF.